This record concerns one TCR beta chain sequence. The data stem from a study of cytomegalovirus exposure and HLA in healthy donors. Assay: immunoSEQ multiplex PCR; the TCRdb copy retains only in-frame clones and omits some. The top ten clones hold around 2% of a sample with some 110,000 clones, about 91% of them seen once. The donors were members of the validation cohort, which comprised roughly 120 subjects and was separate from the first cohort of 600 to 800 subjects. The germline V gene has CDR1 MGHDK and CDR2 SYGVNS. CDR3 length: 14 amino acids. Trimming pared 8 bases from V and 1 base from J, leaving 12 bases between.

This chain connects TRBV25-1 to TRBJ1-3; D remains ambiguous. The TCR originated in a man between 18 and 35 years old in good health and CMV-seronegative. Sequencing input: PBMCs. The CDR3 region has the DNA TGTGCCAGCGGGCCCCCTGGTTCTGGAAACACCATATATTTT. Protein: CASGPPGSGNTIYF.